These T cell receptor beta chains were read from a single sample in a study of cytomegalovirus exposure and HLA in healthy donors. This table comes from immunoSEQ multiplex PCR, and its TCRdb copy is limited to in-frame clones, with some not included. The profile covers approximately 100,000 clones, with under 85% appearing a single time and over 3.5% taken by the ten largest. The sequencing sample was made of PBMCs. The receptors were sampled from a man in his forties in good health and CMV-seronegative. CDR3s include the opening cysteine and the closing phenylalanine or tryptophan. D genes are given only for firm matches.

V gene	D gene	J gene	CDR3 protein	CDR3 DNA
TRBV5-6	TRBD1	TRBJ2-2	CASRQGVSIWNTGELFF	TGTGCCAGCAGACAGGGGGTTAGCATCTGGAACACCGGGGAGCTGTTTTTT
TRBV5-5	NA	TRBJ1-1	CASSSSDSQNTEAFF	TGTGCCAGCAGCTCCTCTGACAGCCAGAACACTGAAGCTTTCTTT
TRBV5-1	NA	TRBJ2-2	CASSLGQTTGELFF	TGCGCCAGCAGCTTGGGACAGACTACCGGGGAGCTGTTTTTT
TRBV6-5	NA	TRBJ1-1	CASSYEGTEAFF	TGTGCCAGCAGTTACGAGGGAACTGAAGCTTTCTTT
TRBV5-4	NA	TRBJ2-1	CASSLGGSYNEQFF	TGTGCCAGCAGCTTGGGAGGATCCTACAATGAGCAGTTCTTC
TRBV5-8	NA	TRBJ2-7	CASSLGRAYEQYF	TGTGCCAGCAGCTTGGGACGGGCCTACGAGCAGTACTTC
TRBV10-2	NA	TRBJ1-2	CASSEGHSYGYTF	TGCGCCAGCAGTGAGGGACACTCCTATGGCTACACCTTC
TRBV6-5	TRBD1	TRBJ1-2	CASSPDRGNYGYTF	TGTGCCAGCAGCCCCGACAGGGGCAACTATGGCTACACCTTC
TRBV6-5	NA	TRBJ1-2	CASGYRADGYTF	TGTGCCAGCGGGTACAGGGCTGATGGCTACACCTTC
TRBV5-5	NA	TRBJ2-3	CASSNYRDAGTQYF	TGTGCCAGCAGCAACTACAGGGATGCGGGTACGCAGTATTTT
TRBV6-6	NA	TRBJ2-5	CASSQGGSETQYF	TGTGCCAGCAGTCAGGGGGGTTCGGAGACCCAGTACTTC